This T cell receptor (beta chain) was recovered during a study of blood T cell repertoires in COVID-19. Study information: PBMCs, B-cell-depleted T cells, or T cells provided the cDNA or gDNA that made up the material.

V was clipped by 4 bases and J by 3 bases; unmatched bases: 1. Germline V lookup: CDR1 MGHRA, CDR2 YSYEKL. The CDR3 runs to 13 residues. Clones were read by immunoSEQ multiplex PCR, and TCRdb kept only the in-frame ones, dropping some. The sample lists 150,000 to 200,000 clones, around 84% seen once, with roughly 19% in the top ten. The sample consisted of peripheral blood. The chain has TRBV4-1 and TRBJ1-1; 8 bases fit TRBD1. This clonotype originated in a woman older than 75 with acute or convalescent COVID-19. The CDR3 reads CASSRTGYTEAFF. The CDR3 bases are TGCGCCAGCAGCCGGACAGGGTACACTGAAGCTTTCTTT.